This TCR beta chain was identified in a study of long-term antiretroviral therapy in people with HIV. Every donor contributed at least one pre-ART and at least two post-ART PBMC samples. Sequencing relied on immunoSEQ assay v3.0, run at survey level. Measured with immunoSEQ multiplex PCR; TCRdb has only the in-frame clones, and not every one. The data contain about 20,000 clones, 82% of them singletons. The V gene's germline CDR1 is WSHSY and CDR2 SAAADI. V lost 5 bases and J 7 bases, leaving 14 bases between the germline ends. The CDR3 contains 13 residues. The specimen was unsorted PBMCs, collected around 2.5 years after starting antiretroviral therapy. The sequence was collected from a man aged 35-49 years with HIV. The chain carries TRBV10-2 and TRBJ2-5, with a tentative D call TRBD1 (7 bases). DNA for the CDR3: TGCGCCAGCAGTTCGAGTCAGGGGGGGACCCAGTACTTC. It yields the protein CASSSSQGGTQYF.